The present entry profiles one T cell receptor beta chain with its context. Its antigen is undetermined. These data originate in a study of early T cells in non-severe SARS-CoV-2 infection. Study context: The chains were unpaired, and the sequenced material was bulk RNA from unsorted whole blood. Whole-study findings and limits: Lookups in VDJdb leaned toward anti-spike CD8 responses and missed private and CD4 specificities.

In the library, individual cDNA molecules carried attached unique molecular identifiers. From the 5' RACE reads, TCRdb called clonotypes with MiXCR, one entry per CDR3 protein. The profile shows 50,000 to 60,000 distinct CDR3 sequences, approximately 12% of them singletons. V was pared by 5 bases and J by 7 bases, with 12 bases of the junction left unmatched. Germline-derived CDR1 and CDR2 are MNHNY and SVGAGI (reference sequence). This CDR3 spans 16 amino acids. The V and J genes are TRBV6-6 and TRBJ2-1; 9 positions agree with TRBD2. The TCR comes from an adult who was a healthcare worker with PCR-confirmed SARS-CoV-2 infection or an uninfected control (not recorded which). The sequenced material came from whole blood. The CDR3 DNA follows: TGTGCCAGCAGTCCGTGGAGGCGGGGGGGTAATAATGAGCAGTTCTTC. Translating it yields CASSPWRRGGNNEQFF.